This TCR beta chain comes out of a study of T-cell reconstitution after alpha-beta-depleted transplantation in children. Trimming cost V 1 base and J 0 bases; bases outside gene matches: 2. The CDR3 sequence is 16 residues long. Unique molecular identifiers tagged the TCRbeta library. TCRdb used MiXCR to reprocess the PCR reads, holding one entry per CDR3 protein. Among over 550,000 distinct CDR3 sequences listed, roughly 10% were seen once. Specimen: PBMCs from the stem cell graft donor, collected from the stem cell graft. The clonotype originates from a human donor who donated a stem cell graft to a child with acute myeloid leukemia. This chain links TRBV12-3 or TRBV12-4 with TRBJ1-5, with TRBD1 identical over 8 bases. The CDR3, as DNA: TGTGCCAGCAGTTTAGGGACAGGGAATAGCAATCAGCCCCAGCATTTT. It codes for CASSLGTGNSNQPQHF.